This is a list of T cell receptor beta chains from one sample in a study of radiation and T cells in renal cell carcinoma. TCRdb keeps only in-frame clones here, not all; method: immunoSEQ multiplex PCR. The data hold about 78,000 clones, with 80% to 90% observed a single time. The sequenced sample was blood, obtained from a patient whose treatment included radiotherapy and nephrectomy. The receptors come from an older woman with renal cell carcinoma. Each CDR3 is given with its conserved first and last residue. Fields, in order: D gene, clone size, V gene, J gene, CDR3 protein, CDR3 DNA. A D gene is named only where the DNA matches it firmly. Clone sizes are given selectively: once, few, many, or a class where the clone is expanded.

-	-	TRBV7-2	TRBJ1-2	CASSLDHSPLDGYTF	TGTGCCAGCAGCTTAGATCACAGCCCTTTGGATGGCTACACCTTC
-	few	TRBV11-3	TRBJ2-5	CASSSLGKETQYF	TGTGCCAGCAGCTCCCTCGGCAAAGAGACCCAGTACTTC
-	-	TRBV6-6	TRBJ1-1	CASRIGQKDTEAFF	TGTGCCAGCAGGATCGGGCAGAAGGATACTGAAGCTTTCTTT
-	-	TRBV10-3	TRBJ1-1	CAIRGGAGESHGTEAFF	TGTGCCATCCGGGGGGGGGCAGGCGAGTCGCATGGTACTGAAGCTTTCTTT
TRBD1	-	TRBV30	TRBJ2-7	CAWSRDRGWYF	TGTGCCTGGAGCCGGGACAGGGGGTGGTACTTC
-	-	TRBV2	TRBJ1-1	CAGTGTQNTEAFF	TGTGCCGGCACCGGGACACAGAACACTGAAGCTTTCTTT
TRBD2	-	TRBV27	TRBJ2-1	CASTRSGGYNEQFF	TGTGCCAGCACACGTAGCGGGGGGTACAATGAGCAGTTCTTC
-	-	TRBV5-1	TRBJ1-1	CASRTGQNTEAFF	TGCGCCAGCAGAACGGGACAAAACACTGAAGCTTTCTTT
TRBD1	few	TRBV25-1	TRBJ1-2	CASSQGAYGYTF	TGTGCCAGCAGCCAGGGGGCCTATGGCTACACCTTC
TRBD2	-	TRBV6-1	TRBJ2-3	CASSEELAAISTDTQYF	TGTGCCAGCAGTGAGGAGCTAGCGGCCATAAGCACAGATACGCAGTATTTT
-	-	TRBV11-2	TRBJ1-2	CASSLDPGPWGYTF	TGTGCCAGCAGCTTAGATCCAGGCCCTTGGGGCTACACCTTC
-	-	TRBV19	TRBJ2-6	CASSIVGRGGGANVLTF	TGTGCCAGTAGTATTGTCGGCAGGGGTGGTGGGGCCAACGTCCTGACTTTC
TRBD1	-	TRBV28	TRBJ2-7	CASSPRATGGYIEQYF	TGTGCCAGCAGTCCCAGGGCGACAGGGGGCTATATCGAGCAGTACTTC
-	-	TRBV19	TRBJ1-5	CASSPSTGASNQPQHF	TGTGCCAGTAGTCCCTCGACAGGAGCCAGCAATCAGCCCCAGCATTTT
TRBD1	-	TRBV18	TRBJ1-1	CASSSGQTEAFF	TGTGCCAGCTCATCGGGACAGACTGAAGCTTTCTTT
TRBD1	-	TRBV6-1	TRBJ1-1	CASSAAGQGAPNTEAFF	TGTGCCAGCAGTGCAGCGGGACAGGGGGCCCCGAACACTGAAGCTTTCTTT
-	-	TRBV11-3	TRBJ1-1	CASSTPGPESEAFF	TGTGCCAGCAGCACACCCGGCCCGGAGAGTGAAGCTTTCTTT
-	-	TRBV5-1	TRBJ1-1	CASSLAAGGSTEAFF	TGCGCCAGCAGCTTGGCCGCTGGGGGTTCTACTGAAGCTTTCTTT
-	-	TRBV5-1	TRBJ2-2	CASGGSSGPLNTGELFF	TGCGCCAGCGGTGGATCCTCGGGACCCCTGAACACCGGGGAGCTGTTTTTT
-	-	TRBV4-1	TRBJ1-6	CASSHWAGQNSPLHF	TGCGCCAGCAGCCATTGGGCGGGGCAGAATTCACCCCTCCACTTT
TRBD1	-	TRBV28	TRBJ1-2	CASSLEDRALYGYTF	TGTGCCAGCAGTTTAGAAGACAGGGCCCTCTATGGCTACACCTTC
-	once	TRBV15	TRBJ1-5	CATGGRGRSNQPQHF	TGTGCCACCGGGGGGCGGGGGCGCAGCAATCAGCCCCAGCATTTT
-	-	TRBV4-2	TRBJ2-5	CASSQGGGGVRETQYF	TGTGCCAGCAGCCAAGGCGGAGGAGGGGTCCGCGAGACCCAGTACTTC
TRBD1	-	TRBV7-2	TRBJ2-3	CASSLRQGGSTDTQYF	TGTGCCAGCAGCCTAAGACAGGGTGGGAGCACAGATACGCAGTATTTT
-	-	TRBV11-2	TRBJ2-7	CASSPRFFPPYEQYF	TGTGCCAGCAGCCCAAGGTTTTTCCCCCCGTACGAGCAGTACTTC
TRBD2	-	TRBV6-6	TRBJ2-5	CASSYLAGGTQETQYF	TGTGCCAGCAGTTACCTAGCGGGGGGCACCCAAGAGACCCAGTACTTC
TRBD1	-	TRBV9	TRBJ1-1	CASSVGQGQRNTEAFF	TGTGCCAGCAGCGTCGGACAGGGGCAAAGGAACACTGAAGCTTTCTTT
TRBD1	-	TRBV27	TRBJ1-1	CASSHNRGKPGSEAFF	TGTGCCAGCAGTCACAACAGGGGGAAGCCCGGGTCTGAAGCTTTCTTT
-	-	TRBV27	TRBJ2-3	CASSPTSGYGTDTQYF	TGTGCCAGCAGTCCTACTTCAGGGTACGGCACAGATACGCAGTATTTT
TRBD1	-	TRBV19	TRBJ2-7	CASSLGQAFEQYF	TGTGCCAGTAGTTTGGGACAGGCGTTCGAGCAGTACTTC